The 11 T cell receptor beta chains listed next were all sequenced from one sample in a study of blood T cell repertoires in COVID-19 (dated by TCRdb to 2019 to 2021). Library preparation used the immunoSEQ multiplex PCR assay. The source is immuneACCESS, and TCRdb retained only in-frame sequences with V and J called. Part of the clones is not carried over; for the studies checked, unresolved V genes explain less than half of this, and the remainder is unexplained. The sample records about 190,000 clones, approximately 90% of which are singletons. Under 2.5% of the sample lies in the top ten. What was sequenced was peripheral blood. The receptor set was obtained from a man between 65 and 79 years old with active or convalescent COVID-19.

The chain carries TRBV6-5 and TRBJ1-1; 7 nucleotides align to TRBD1. V gave up 6 bases and J gave up 7 bases; unmatched junction bases: 5. Germline assignment: CDR1 MNHEY and CDR2 SVGAGI. The CDR3 covers 12 residues. CDR3 sequence reads: CASRTGTVEAFF. CDR3 nucleotides: TGTGCCAGCAGAACCGGGACAGTTGAAGCTTTCTTT.

The chain carries TRBV28 and TRBJ2-5, with D possibly matching TRBD2 (6 bases). V was shortened by 6 bases and J by 8 bases, with 13 bases between the two germline ends. CDR1 is MDHEN, CDR2 SYDVKM, per germline. This CDR3 spans 12 amino acids. The CDR3 sequence: CASRGTPETQYF. The CDR3 DNA reads TGTGCCAGCAGAGGGACTCCAGAAACCCAGTACTTC.

The CDR3, as DNA: TGTGCCAGCAGCCACTGGGGGGGGTTCGACGAGCAGTACTTC. Encoded protein: CASSHWGGFDEQYF. V and J are TRBV3-1 (or the pseudogene TRBV3-2) and TRBJ2-7; 7 bases are a match to TRBD2. Germline values: CDR1 LGHDT, CDR2 YNNKEL (reference sequence). There are 14 residues in the CDR3. V lost 3 bases to trimming and J lost 5 bases; unmatched junction nucleotides: 7.

This clone was counted between two and nine times. The CDR3 here is CASNRGLAGDSDYNEQFF. The CDR3 DNA follows: TGTGCCAGCAACAGGGGACTAGCGGGAGACTCCGACTACAATGAGCAGTTCTTC. This chain links TRBV2 with TRBJ2-1; the match to TRBD2 covers 14 bases. CDR1 is SNHLY, CDR2 FYNNEI, per germline. Germline trimming cut 7 bases from V and 3 bases from J; bases unmatched to any gene: 11. This CDR3 is built from 18 residues.

The chain joins TRBV28 to TRBJ2-1; TRBD2 aligns across 8 bases. CDR3 length: 15 residues. After removal of 3 bases from V and 3 bases from J, the junction contained 4 bases not matched to a gene. In germline, CDR1 is MDHEN, CDR2 SYDVKM. This CDR3 reads CASSFAGLVYNEQFF. CDR3 DNA: TGTGCCAGCAGTTTCGCGGGACTAGTCTACAATGAGCAGTTCTTC.

The chain's CDR3 is CATSPGEAYEQFF. The CDR3 DNA is TGTGCCACCAGCCCGGGAGAGGCGTATGAGCAGTTCTTC. The V call is TRBV10-3, the J call TRBJ2-1; the D gene is possibly TRBD2 (6 bases). The CDR3 spans 13 residues. Trimming left V 10 bases short and J 8 bases short, with 18 bases between. In germline, CDR1 is ENHRY, CDR2 SYGVKD.

The chain links TRBV6-5 to TRBJ1-5, with 11 bases fitting TRBD1. Looked up from germline, CDR1 is MNHEY and CDR2 is SVGAGI. With 4 bases clipped from V and 5 bases from J, the junction kept 4 bases outside the gene matches. CDR3 size: 15 residues. CDR3 nucleotide sequence: TGTGCCAGCAGTTGGACAGGGGGCACGGATCAGCCCCAGCATTTT. Protein: CASSWTGGTDQPQHF.

The gene calls are TRBV2 and TRBJ1-5, with TRBD1 identical over 8 bases. CDR3 size: 15 residues. CDR1 is SNHLY, CDR2 FYNNEI, per germline. With V trimmed by 2 bases and J by 9 bases, 9 bases remained unmatched. The CDR3 coding sequence is TGTGCCAGCAGTGAACTTGGACAGGGCCGGGGGCCCCAGCATTTT. This translates into CASSELGQGRGPQHF.

V usage is TRBV28 and J usage is TRBJ1-1; 10 nucleotides match TRBD1. CDR3 length: 15 residues. Germline-derived CDR1 and CDR2 are MDHEN and SYDVKM. Losses at the gene ends were 5 bases for V and 2 bases for J; bases not matched to a gene: 5. CDR3 sequence: CASSPWDRGNTEAFF. The CDR3 DNA follows: TGTGCCAGCAGTCCATGGGACAGGGGCAACACTGAAGCTTTCTTT.

The rearrangement uses TRBV6-1 and TRBJ2-1; 9 bases line up with TRBD1. V lost 4 bases and J lost 2; bases outside the gene matches: 9. In germline, CDR1 is MNHNS, CDR2 SASEGT. The CDR3 length is 17 residues. CDR3 loop: CASSGRGTGNPYNEQFF. The CDR3, as DNA: TGTGCCAGCAGTGGACGGGGGACAGGGAACCCCTACAATGAGCAGTTCTTC.

This clone has only one observation. The chain recombines TRBV6-2 or TRBV6-3 with TRBJ2-5; weak D call: TRBD2 (6 bases). The CDR3 length is 14 residues. Germline CDR1 is MNHEY and CDR2 is SVGEGT. Trimming took off 6 bases at V and 1 base at J, with 12 bases between the two ends. In DNA form, the CDR3 reads TGTGCCAGCAGGTACAGGAGGGCCCAAGAGACCCAGTACTTC. This codes for CASRYRRAQETQYF.